Following are 24 T cell receptor beta chains from one sample sequenced in a study of PD-1 blockade in classical Hodgkin lymphoma. The protocol was immunoSEQ multiplex PCR, while the TCRdb copy is restricted to in-frame clones and leaves out a portion. Of approximately 52,000 clones in the sample, approximately 70% were seen once. The patients all showed relapse after autologous stem cell transplantation, while their brentuximab vedotin exposure varied. Sequences were derived from peripheral blood mononuclear cells (PBMCs), sampled before the second cycle of nivolumab. The receptor source for this set is a human donor with classical Hodgkin lymphoma.

A single count supports this clone. The chain employs TRBV10-1 and TRBJ2-3, with 13 bases fitting TRBD2. Germline CDR1 is WNHNN and CDR2 is SYGVQD (reference sequence). The ends lost 3 bases at V and 1 base at J; junction bases unmatched: 13. The CDR3 contains 20 residues. This chain's CDR3 is CASSDRTSGRDNGGTDTQYF. In DNA, the CDR3 is TGCGCCAGCAGTGACCGGACTAGCGGGAGAGATAACGGGGGCACAGATACGCAGTATTTT.

The chain has TRBV6-6 and TRBJ1-4; D not certain. The CDR3 is made up of 13 amino acids. With 5 bases removed from V and 7 bases from J, the gap between germline ends came to 11 bases. Germline lookup yields CDR1 MNHNY and CDR2 SVGAGI (reference sequence). The CDR3 region is CASSAAGSEKLFF. CDR3 bases: TGTGCCAGCAGTGCCGCGGGGAGTGAAAAACTGTTTTTT.

The genes are TRBV28 and TRBJ2-7; D is unclear. CDR1 and CDR2 from the germline V gene are MDHEN and SYDVKM. Trimming left V 3 bases short and J 4 bases short, with 10 bases between. The CDR3 length is 13 residues. CDR3 sequence: CASSFQRSYEQYF. DNA of the CDR3: TGTGCCAGCAGTTTTCAGAGGTCGTACGAGCAGTACTTC.

The J gene is TRBJ1-1, the V gene TRBV6-6; no clear D gene. Germline CDR1 is MNHNY and CDR2 is SVGAGI (reference sequence). The CDR3 has 12 residues. With 2 bases removed from V and 3 bases from J, the gap between germline ends came to 4 bases. As DNA, the CDR3 is TGTGCCAGCAGTTACCCGGACACTGAAGCTTTCTTT. Residues: CASSYPDTEAFF.

This clone showed up just a few times. The gene calls are TRBV10-3 and TRBJ1-5, with TRBD1 matching 9 bases. This CDR3 has 15 residues. Germline CDR1 ENHRY, CDR2 SYGVKD. Trimming cost V 2 bases and J 7 bases; bases outside gene matches: 6. CDR3 nucleotides: TGTGCCATCAGTGAGAGACGGGACAGGGACCAGCCCCAGCATTTT. Translated: CAISERRDRDQPQHF.

This chain joins TRBV30 and TRBJ2-2; maybe TRBD2 (6 bases). Germline values: CDR1 GTSNPN, CDR2 SVGIG (reference sequence). Between the trimmed V and J ends, which lost 1 base and 1 base, there was a span of 10 bases. The CDR3 length is 15 residues. CDR3 bases: TGTGCCTGGAGTGGCCTAGCGTTGAACACCGGGGAGCTGTTTTTT. It is translated as CAWSGLALNTGELFF.

This clone was found a few times. This rearrangement joins TRBV29-1 to TRBJ2-1; 14 bases match TRBD2. From germline, CDR1 is SQVTM and CDR2 ANQGSEA. The CDR3 is 14 amino acids. Germline trimming cut 7 bases from V and 7 bases from J; bases unmatched to any gene: 6. The CDR3 loop reads CSAGTSGRFNEQFF. In DNA form, the CDR3 reads TGCAGCGCTGGGACTAGCGGGAGATTTAATGAGCAGTTCTTC.

This sequence joins TRBV4-2 and TRBJ2-1; TRBD1 agrees at 9 bases. After removal of 2 bases from V and 5 bases from J, the junction contained 13 bases not matched to a gene. The CDR3 runs to 18 residues. Germline lookup yields CDR1 LGHNA and CDR2 YNFKEQ. DNA for the CDR3: TGTGCCAGCAGCCAACGGGCCCTCGGGACAGGGACAAACAATGAGCAGTTCTTC. Translation gives CASSQRALGTGTNNEQFF.

Worth noting for this clone: The same CDR3 can be traced to other DNA sequences in this sample. J is TRBJ2-1 and V is TRBV29-1; possible D gene TRBD1, 6 bases. Trimming stripped 4 bases from V and 3 bases from J, with 10 bases between. This CDR3 has 13 residues. Germline CDR1 and CDR2: SQVTM and ANQGSEA. The CDR3 region has the DNA TGCAGCGTTGGACAGGCGGGCTACAATGAGCAGTTCTTC. Protein sequence: CSVGQAGYNEQFF.

The genes are TRBV6-1 and TRBJ2-1, with D possibly TRBD2 on 6 matching bases. Germline-derived CDR1 and CDR2 are MNHNS and SASEGT. CDR3 size: 15 residues. The V end lost 3 bases, the J end lost 3 bases, and 12 bases lay between the germline ends. The CDR3 DNA reads TGTGCCAGCAGTGACCCCCGCGGGGTCTACAATGAGCAGTTCTTC. Translating it yields CASSDPRGVYNEQFF.

This chain connects TRBV19 to TRBJ2-2, with TRBD2 matching over 11 bases. The CDR3 has 17 residues. Germline V gene sequence: CDR1 LNHDA, CDR2 SQIVND (reference sequence). Here the CDR3 DNA reads TGTGCGTCGGATAGCGGGAGGGGCTGGGGAAACACCGGGGAGCTGTTTTTT. This encodes CASDSGRGWGNTGELFF.

The CDR3 loop is CAISGTSAYNEQFF. The DNA of the CDR3 is TGTGCCATCAGCGGGACTAGCGCATACAATGAGCAGTTCTTC. This chain joins TRBV10-3 and TRBJ2-1; 10 nucleotides line up with TRBD2. There are 14 residues in the CDR3. CDR1 and CDR2 (germline): ENHRY, SYGVKD. Losses at the gene ends were 6 bases for V and 4 bases for J; bases not matched to a gene: 3.

V gene TRBV5-1 combines with J gene TRBJ2-2, with D tentatively TRBD1 (5 bases). V lost 4 bases to trimming and J lost 3 bases, with 13 bases between them. Germline-derived CDR1 and CDR2 are SGHRS and YFSETQ. The length of the CDR3 is 15 residues. DNA of the CDR3: TGCGCCAGCAGCGTGTGGGGCAGGGACACCGGGGAGCTGTTTTTT. It encodes CASSVWGRDTGELFF.

The chain combines TRBV2 with TRBJ2-3; 10 nucleotides line up with TRBD2. The CDR3 is 13 residues long. The V and J ends lost 7 bases and 9 bases, in that order; junction bases with no gene match: 7. In germline, CDR1 is SNHLY, CDR2 FYNNEI. CDR3 loop: CASTTGLAETQYF. The CDR3 DNA reads as TGTGCCAGCACCACAGGACTAGCGGAAACGCAGTATTTT. The complete variable domain, with remaining parts taken from reference TRBV2 and TRBJ2-3, reads EPEVTQTPSHQVTQMGQEVILRCVPISNHLYFYWYRQILGQKVEFLVSFYNNEISEKSEIFDDQFSVERPDGSNFTLKIRSTKLEDSAMYFCASTTGLAETQYFGPGTRLTVL.

The V and J genes are TRBV29-1 and TRBJ1-3; D unclear. V was pared by 3 bases and J by 1 base, with 10 bases between. This CDR3 contains 14 residues. CDR1 is SQVTM, CDR2 ANQGSEA, per germline. This chain's CDR3 is CSVESQFSGNTIYF. In nucleotides, the CDR3 is TGCAGCGTTGAGAGCCAGTTTTCTGGAAACACCATATATTTT.

This clone was seen a few times. V usage is TRBV19 and J usage is TRBJ2-1; 7 nucleotides match TRBD2. V dropped 5 bases and J dropped 0; count of bases not matched to a gene: 4. The germline V gene has CDR1 LNHDA and CDR2 SQIVND (reference sequence). This CDR3 has 15 residues. CDR3 residues: CASSPLAGSYNEQFF. In DNA form, the CDR3 reads TGTGCCAGTAGTCCATTAGCGGGCTCCTACAATGAGCAGTTCTTC.

The chain combines TRBV7-8 with TRBJ2-2; TRBD2 agrees at 8 bases. Germline V gene data show CDR1 as SGHVS and CDR2 as FQNEAQ. V lost 4 bases and J lost 1; bases outside the gene matches: 5. The CDR3 has 16 residues. The CDR3 here is CASSSRLAWNTGELFF. The CDR3 nucleotides read TGTGCCAGCAGCTCCCGACTAGCGTGGAACACCGGGGAGCTGTTTTTT. Full variable domain (outside the CDR3, taken from reference TRBV7-8 and TRBJ2-2): GAGVSQSPRYKVAKRGQDVALRCDPISGHVSLFWYQQALGQGPEFLTYFQNEAQLDKSGLPSDRFFAERPEGSVSTLKIQRTQQEDSAVYLCASSSRLAWNTGELFFGEGSRLTVL.

This sequence joins TRBV27 and TRBJ2-1; no clear D gene. The CDR3 loop spans 15 amino acids. Trimming took off 5 bases at V and 3 bases at J, with 14 bases between the two ends. Per the germline V gene, CDR1 is MNHEY and CDR2 is SMNVEV (reference sequence). The CDR3 sequence: CASSEVTLGYNEQFF. Written as DNA, the CDR3 is TGTGCCAGCAGTGAGGTGACTTTAGGCTACAATGAGCAGTTCTTC.

The rearrangement uses TRBV6-9 and TRBJ2-6; no clear D gene. Germline V lookup: CDR1 MNHGY, CDR2 SVAAGI. V gave up 7 bases and J gave up 0 bases, with 4 bases separating them. The CDR3 consists of 13 residues. CDR3 loop: CASTGSGANVLTF. The DNA of the CDR3 is TGTGCCAGCACTGGCTCTGGGGCCAACGTCCTGACTTTC.

The chain links TRBV28 to TRBJ2-3, with D perhaps matching TRBD1 or TRBD2 (5 bases each). The V and J ends lost 10 bases and 1 base respectively, with 18 bases between them. The CDR3 is 15 amino acids. In germline, CDR1 is MDHEN, CDR2 SYDVKM. CDR3 residues: CATTRGSLGTDTQYF. The CDR3 nucleotides are TGTGCCACCACGAGGGGCAGCCTGGGCACAGATACGCAGTATTTT.

This clone was recorded only once. V usage is TRBV7-2 and J usage is TRBJ2-3; D perhaps matches TRBD1 (5 bases). Trimming stripped 3 bases from V and 2 bases from J, with 9 bases between. Germline V gene sequence: CDR1 SGHTA, CDR2 FQGNSA. The CDR3 consists of 14 residues. The CDR3 loop is CASSLTVFTDTQYF. Here the CDR3 DNA reads TGTGCCAGCAGCTTGACAGTCTTCACAGATACGCAGTATTTT.

This clone is termed medium-sized. V and J are TRBV7-6 and TRBJ2-7, with 11 bases that match TRBD2. V dropped 5 bases and J dropped 4; count of bases not matched to a gene: 7. The germline V gene encodes CDR1 SGHVS and CDR2 FNYEAQ. This CDR3 region has 15 residues. The CDR3 reads CASSPLAGDQYEQYF. The CDR3 coding sequence is TGTGCCAGCAGCCCACTAGCGGGAGACCAATACGAGCAGTACTTC.

A few counts support this clone. The chain links TRBV10-3 to TRBJ2-1, with D unresolved. Germline assignment: CDR1 ENHRY and CDR2 SYGVKD. The CDR3 covers 16 residues. Trimming stripped 0 bases from V and 0 bases from J, with 9 bases between. This CDR3 is CAISESMGSSYNEQFF. CDR3 DNA sequence: TGTGCCATCAGTGAGTCGATGGGTAGCTCCTACAATGAGCAGTTCTTC.

The gene calls are TRBV11-3 and TRBJ2-1; tentatively, D is TRBD2 (6 bases). The ends were cut back, 5 bases at V and 4 bases at J, with 9 bases in the middle. From germline, CDR1 is SGHNT and CDR2 YENEEA. The CDR3 is made up of 13 amino acids. The CDR3 DNA follows: TGTGCCAGCAGCCCGGGACTTTACAATGAGCAGTTCTTC. It codes for CASSPGLYNEQFF.